This T cell receptor (beta chain) is from a study of T cell clones after liver transplantation. Study overall: Apart from a few HCV-positive recipients, transplants were for non-autoimmune, non-viral reasons. The study, taken as a whole, reports: These preliminary findings come from unstandardized post-transplant sampling times.

Method: immunoSEQ multiplex PCR; TCRdb's copy keeps in-frame clones and lacks some. Among more than 100,000 clones listed, around 84% were seen once. Germline loops: CDR1 LNHDA, CDR2 SQIVND (reference sequence). The CDR3 contains 16 residues. The V and J ends lost 3 bases and 5 bases respectively, with 17 bases between them. In the case of this clone: Its antigen is undetermined.

The sequence came from a human patient who received a liver transplant. Some T cells may possibly be graft donor cells. The chain recombines TRBV19 with TRBJ2-1; no definite D call. The sample here was CD4+ T cells from blood, taken around 44 months after liver transplant. CDR3 nucleotide sequence: TGTGCCAGTAGTATTAGAGGCGGAGTGATAAACAATGAGCAGTTCTTC. Its translation: CASSIRGGVINNEQFF.